This passage covers 18 T cell receptor beta chains from one sample sequenced in a study of blood T cell repertoires in COVID-19. Libraries were prepared by immunoSEQ multiplex PCR; TCRdb keeps only in-frame clonotypes and omits some of them. The table has about 160,000 clones, over 75% seen once; the top ten hold around 7%. Material: PBMCs or T cells enriched from blood (not recorded which). These receptors came from a woman aged 50 to 65 who had recovered from COVID-19.

The chain links TRBV5-4 to TRBJ2-2; 13 bases agree with TRBD2. CDR1 is SGHNT, CDR2 YYREEE, per germline (reference sequence). The CDR3 sequence is 14 residues long. V was pared by 6 bases and J by 9 bases, with 5 bases of the junction left unmatched. The DNA of the CDR3 is TGTGCCAGCACCGGGACTAGCGGGGACAGGGAGCTGTTTTTT. Protein sequence: CASTGTSGDRELFF.

The chain couples TRBV7-2 to TRBJ1-4; 8 bases match TRBD1. The CDR3 sequence is 16 residues long. With V trimmed by 0 bases and J by 7 bases, 7 bases remained unmatched. CDR1 and CDR2 (germline): SGHTA, FQGNSA. The CDR3 region is CASSLARSGGSEKLFF. CDR3 nucleotides: TGTGCCAGCAGCTTAGCGCGTTCAGGGGGCAGTGAAAAACTGTTTTTT.

The V gene is TRBV11-2, the J gene TRBJ2-1; 16 bases align to TRBD2. The V gene end was trimmed by 4 bases and the J gene end by 10 bases; junction bases not matched to a gene: 13. CDR1 is SGHAT and CDR2 is FQNNGV in the germline V gene. The CDR3 runs to 18 residues. As DNA, the CDR3 is TGTGCCAGCAGCTCAACCGGGACTAGCGGGGGGGCCCTAGGCGAGCAGTTCTTC. Amino acids: CASSSTGTSGGALGEQFF.

The gene calls are TRBV29-1 and TRBJ1-3, with D uncertain. The V end lost 1 base, the J end lost 4 bases, and 8 bases lay between the germline ends. Germline CDR1 SQVTM, CDR2 ANQGSEA. CDR3 length equals 13 residues. CDR3 amino acids: CSVEGSRGNTIYF. The CDR3 DNA is TGCAGCGTTGAAGGGAGCAGAGGAAACACCATATATTTT.

V gene TRBV6-5 combines with J gene TRBJ1-2; perhaps TRBD1 as D (6 bases). Germline V gives CDR1 MNHEY, CDR2 SVGAGI. This CDR3 has 13 residues. The ends were cut back, 1 base at V and 5 bases at J, with 8 bases in the middle. CDR3 nucleotides: TGTGCCAGCAGTTACTACAGGGCTTATGGCTACACCTTC. This encodes CASSYYRAYGYTF.

This clone was detected a few times. This chain uses TRBV19 with TRBJ2-7; D may be TRBD1 (6 bases). Germline lookup yields CDR1 LNHDA and CDR2 SQIVND (reference sequence). This CDR3 has 14 amino acids. Trimming took 9 bases from V and 1 from J, leaving 16 bases between them. The DNA of the CDR3 is TGTGCCAGCCGGGACACTTCGGTATCCTACGAGCAGTACTTC. This codes for CASRDTSVSYEQYF.

The rearrangement uses TRBV3-1 (or the pseudogene TRBV3-2) and TRBJ2-1; D is unresolved. V lost 1 base and J 0 bases, leaving 13 bases between the germline ends. The CDR3 runs to 17 residues. Germline CDR1 and CDR2: LGHDT and YNNKEL (reference sequence). Here the CDR3 DNA reads TGTGCCAGCAGCCAAGTCCTCGCTGTTAGCTCCTACAATGAGCAGTTCTTC. Translating gives CASSQVLAVSSYNEQFF.

The chain has TRBV7-2 and TRBJ2-3; 10 bases agree with TRBD2. V shed 5 bases, J shed 7 bases, and the junction held 9 bases outside the gene matches. This CDR3 has 15 amino acids. The germline V gene has CDR1 SGHTA and CDR2 FQGNSA. CDR3 DNA: TGTGCCAGCAGCGAAACTAGCGGGGATTATTATACGCAGTATTTT. It translates to CASSETSGDYYTQYF.

The chain has TRBV10-1 and TRBJ2-3; unclear D gene. This CDR3 comprises 15 residues. Germline lookup yields CDR1 WNHNN and CDR2 SYGVQD (reference sequence). V shed 2 bases and J shed 2 bases, with 11 bases lying between them. The DNA for the CDR3 is TGCGCCAGCAGTGAGAGCCAGCGTGCCACAGATACGCAGTATTTT. Encoded protein: CASSESQRATDTQYF.

Written as DNA, the CDR3 is TGTGCCAGCATTCAGGGCTTCTCTGGAAACACCATATATTTT. This translates into CASIQGFSGNTIYF. V gene TRBV6-5 combines with J gene TRBJ1-3; TRBD1 might be the D (5 bases). Trimming stripped 7 bases from V and 0 bases from J, with 10 bases between. Germline loops: CDR1 MNHEY, CDR2 SVGAGI. The CDR3 contains 14 residues.

This clone was seen a handful of times. The rearrangement links TRBV7-9 to TRBJ1-2; D not resolved. CDR1 and CDR2 from the germline V gene are SEHNR and FQNEAQ (reference sequence). The CDR3 has 15 residues. The V end lost 5 bases, the J end lost 4 bases, and 17 bases lay between the germline ends. CDR3 coding DNA: TGTGCCAGCAGCCCGGGTCCGCCTTACTTCTATGGCTACACCTTC. Translation gives CASSPGPPYFYGYTF.

The rearrangement uses TRBV19 and TRBJ1-2, with D possibly matching TRBD1 (5 bases). The CDR3 consists of 13 residues. Trimming pared 11 bases from V and 4 bases from J, leaving 17 bases between. Germline CDR1 and CDR2: LNHDA and SQIVND (reference sequence). DNA for the CDR3: TGTGCCTCCTGGGGTAGGGGTGGCTATGGCTACACCTTC. This encodes CASWGRGGYGYTF.

This clone was counted once. The chain is built from TRBV7-6 and TRBJ1-1, with TRBD1 as a possible D gene (6 bases). The germline CDR1 and CDR2 sequences are SGHVS and FNYEAQ. V was clipped by 3 bases and J by 4 bases, with 12 bases between them. The CDR3 totals 14 residues. CDR3 DNA: TGTGCCAGCAGCTTTTCCAGGGGCGGCACTGAAGCTTTCTTT. Amino acid sequence: CASSFSRGGTEAFF. The whole variable domain, filled in from reference TRBV7-6 and TRBJ1-1, reads GAGVSQSPRYKVTKRGQDVALRCDPISGHVSLYWYRQALGQGPEFLTYFNYEAQQDKSGLPNDRFSAERPEGSISTLTIQRTEQRDSAMYRCASSFSRGGTEAFFGQGTRLTVV.

The chain uses TRBV6-2 or TRBV6-3 and TRBJ2-5; no firm D call. Germline CDR1 is MNHEY and CDR2 is SVGEGT. V was pared by 4 bases and J by 3 bases, with 3 bases between. CDR3 size: 11 residues. The CDR3 spells CASSSKETQYF. As DNA, the CDR3 is TGTGCCAGCAGTTCTAAAGAGACCCAGTACTTC.

CDR3 coding DNA: TGTGCCAGCAGCTTGGCCATGGAGACAGGTCTCGCTTTCTTT. Translating gives CASSLAMETGLAFF. The V call is TRBV5-4, the J call TRBJ1-1, with D tentatively TRBD1 (6 bases). Trimming removed 0 bases at V and 11 bases at J, with 17 bases between. CDR1 and CDR2 from the germline V gene are SGHNT and YYREEE (reference sequence). The CDR3 consists of 14 residues.

A note on this clone: Other DNA sequences in the same sample also yield this CDR3. The chain has TRBV7-2 and TRBJ2-5; tentatively, D is TRBD2 (5 bases). The CDR3 sequence is 14 residues long. The germline V gene has CDR1 SGHTA and CDR2 FQGNSA. The V end was cut by 1 base, the J end by 2 bases, with 8 bases between. CDR3 DNA sequence: TGTGCCAGCAGCTTAGGAGGCGGGCAAGAGACCCAGTACTTC. Protein sequence: CASSLGGGQETQYF.

V is TRBV7-9 and J is TRBJ1-2; D gene ambiguous. Trimming took off 5 bases at V and 2 bases at J, with 18 bases between the two ends. Germline V gives CDR1 SEHNR, CDR2 FQNEAQ (reference sequence). This CDR3 has 16 residues. The CDR3 nucleotides read TGTGCCAGCAGCCCAACCCTAGGCAGCAGCAACTATGGCTACACCTTC. Translating gives CASSPTLGSSNYGYTF.

This clone was counted once. The rearrangement uses TRBV5-1 and TRBJ1-1; D possibly corresponds to TRBD1 (5 bases). Trimming pared 0 bases from V and 0 bases from J, leaving 9 bases between. There are 15 residues in the CDR3. CDR1 is SGHRS and CDR2 is YFSETQ in the germline V gene. CDR3 nucleotide sequence: TGCGCCAGCAGCTTGGAGGCGGGGGTGAACACTGAAGCTTTCTTT. Protein: CASSLEAGVNTEAFF. The full variable domain, rest sourced from reference TRBV5-1 and TRBJ1-1, is KAGVTQTPRYLIKTRGQQVTLSCSPISGHRSVSWYQQTPGQGLQFLFEYFSETQRNKGNFPGRFSGRQFSNSRSEMNVSTLELGDSALYLCASSLEAGVNTEAFFGQGTRLTVV.